Sequencing of this T cell receptor (beta chain) was carried out in a study of T cell changes during pregnancy in multiple sclerosis. Profiling relied on immunoSEQ multiplex PCR, and the TCRdb table lists in-frame clones only, not all of them. This table has roughly 73,000 clones, just over 90% appearing once. The clonotype was recovered from a female donor in good health, enrolled as a control in a pregnancy study. The sequencing used peripheral blood, collected in the second trimester of pregnancy.

The CDR3 nucleotides read TGTGCCAGCAGGTCCGGGACTCTACCCGGAAACACCATATATTTT. This codes for CASRSGTLPGNTIYF. The chain employs TRBV5-4 and TRBJ1-3; possibly TRBD1 for D (5 bases). Germline CDR1 SGHNT, CDR2 YYREEE (reference sequence). The CDR3 is made up of 15 amino acids. V was cut by 5 bases and J by 4 bases, with 16 bases left in between.